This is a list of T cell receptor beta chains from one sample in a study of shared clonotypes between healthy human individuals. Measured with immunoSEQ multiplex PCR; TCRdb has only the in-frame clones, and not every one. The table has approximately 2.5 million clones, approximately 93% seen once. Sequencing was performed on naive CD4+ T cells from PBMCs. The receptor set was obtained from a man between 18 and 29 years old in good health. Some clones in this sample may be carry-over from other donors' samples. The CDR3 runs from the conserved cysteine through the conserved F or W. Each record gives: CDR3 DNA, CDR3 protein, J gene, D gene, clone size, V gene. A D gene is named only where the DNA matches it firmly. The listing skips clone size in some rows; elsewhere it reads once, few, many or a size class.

TGTGCCAGCAGTCGACTAGCGGGAGTTCGGGAGCAGTACTTC	CASSRLAGVREQYF	TRBJ2-5	TRBD2	NA	TRBV7-6
TGTGCCAGCAGCTTAGCGCTCATGAACACAGATACGCAGTATTTT	CASSLALMNTDTQYF	TRBJ2-3	NA	NA	TRBV7-2
TGCGCCAGCAGCCCGGTATTTTCGGTGGGGCGCACGTTCCCCTCTCTCTACGAGCAGTACTTC	CASSPVFSVGRTFPSLYEQYF	TRBJ2-7	NA	NA	TRBV5-1
TGCGCCAGCAGCTCCCCCGTGCTGAACACTGAAGCTTTCTTT	CASSSPVLNTEAFF	TRBJ1-1	NA	NA	TRBV4-1
TGTGCCAGTAGTATAAGGGGGCTAGCGGGGACTAAAGATACGCAGTATTTT	CASSIRGLAGTKDTQYF	TRBJ2-3	TRBD2	NA	TRBV19
TGTGCCAGCAGTTTAAGGGTTGCGGGAGGGGGCTACGAGCAGTACTTC	CASSLRVAGGGYEQYF	TRBJ2-7	TRBD2	NA	TRBV28
TGTGCCTGGAGTGTGGGGGTCGGAAACACCATATATTTT	CAWSVGVGNTIYF	TRBJ1-3	NA	NA	TRBV30
TGTGCCAGCAGATCGGACAGCTACGAGCAGTACTTC	CASRSDSYEQYF	TRBJ2-7	NA	once	TRBV28
TGTGCCACCAGCAGTCTCCAAGAGAACACTGAAGCTTTCTTT	CATSSLQENTEAFF	TRBJ1-1	NA	NA	TRBV15
TGTGCCAGCAGCTTAGAGAGGATGGGCGAGCAGTACTTC	CASSLERMGEQYF	TRBJ2-7	NA	NA	TRBV11-3
TGCGCCAGCAGCTTACGAGCGGGGGGCACAGATACGCAGTATTTT	CASSLRAGGTDTQYF	TRBJ2-3	TRBD2	NA	TRBV5-1
TGTGCCACCAGCAGAGGCAGACAGGGCTCCTACAATGAGCAGTTCTTC	CATSRGRQGSYNEQFF	TRBJ2-1	TRBD1	NA	TRBV15
TGTGCCAGCAGTCGATGGGGTAGCACAGATACGCAGTATTTT	CASSRWGSTDTQYF	TRBJ2-3	NA	NA	TRBV28
TGTGCCAGCAGCCGGTCAGAGACGGAGACCCAGTACTTC	CASSRSETETQYF	TRBJ2-5	NA	NA	TRBV7-3
TGTGCCAGCAGACCCGGGCAGGGTAGATATGGCTACACCTTC	CASRPGQGRYGYTF	TRBJ1-2	NA	NA	TRBV6-5
TGCGCCAGCAGCTTACGGACTAGCGCCTCCGGTTACGAGCAGTACTTC	CASSLRTSASGYEQYF	TRBJ2-7	TRBD2	NA	TRBV5-1
TGTGCCAGCAGTGCCTTCAGGGGGCCTGGAAACACCATATATTTT	CASSAFRGPGNTIYF	TRBJ1-3	TRBD1	NA	TRBV25-1
TGTGCCAGCAGTGGGTCGTCATATGGCTACACCTTC	CASSGSSYGYTF	TRBJ1-2	NA	once	TRBV28
TGTGCCAGCTTATACGACTCTGGAAACACCATATATTTT	CASLYDSGNTIYF	TRBJ1-3	NA	NA	TRBV18
TGTGCCAGCAGTTTTCCGGACAGGGAAGGTAAAGCTTTCTTT	CASSFPDREGKAFF	TRBJ1-1	TRBD1	NA	TRBV27
TGTGCCAGCAGCCCAAAGGCGGGCTGGCCCTTTAGCTCCTACAATGAGCAGTTCTTC	CASSPKAGWPFSSYNEQFF	TRBJ2-1	NA	NA	TRBV28
TGTGCCAGCAGTTTCCCCTCTGGAAACACCATATATTTT	CASSFPSGNTIYF	TRBJ1-3	NA	NA	TRBV27
TGTGCCAGCAGCGGGACAGGCACAGATACGCAGTATTTT	CASSGTGTDTQYF	TRBJ2-3	NA	NA	TRBV9
TGTGCCAGCAGCTTAGGGTTGGGGCTTGACAATGAGCAGTTCTTC	CASSLGLGLDNEQFF	TRBJ2-1	NA	once	TRBV7-3
TGTGCCAGCAGCTCCGAGCGCGGAAGAGGGAATCAGCCCCAGCATTTT	CASSSERGRGNQPQHF	TRBJ1-5	NA	NA	TRBV7-7
TGTGCCAGTAGCGAACTACAGGGCACTGAAGCTTTCTTT	CASSELQGTEAFF	TRBJ1-1	NA	NA	TRBV19
TGTGCCAGCAGCTTAGCGCAGGGACAGTCGGAGGGCTACACCTTC	CASSLAQGQSEGYTF	TRBJ1-2	TRBD1	NA	TRBV7-9
TGTGCCAGCAGCTCGTTCCGGCAGGGGGCCCACTACGAGCAGTACTTC	CASSSFRQGAHYEQYF	TRBJ2-7	TRBD1	NA	TRBV5-8
TGTGCCAGCAGTTACTCCGGCCACAGTGAGCAGTTCTTC	CASSYSGHSEQFF	TRBJ2-1	NA	NA	TRBV6-6
TGCGCCAGCATAGGGGGACAGGGAAACGCGAACACCGGGGAGCTGTTTTTT	CASIGGQGNANTGELFF	TRBJ2-2	TRBD1	NA	TRBV10-1
TGTGCCAGCAGCCTTCGGACTAGCGGTAGCACAGATACGCAGTATTTT	CASSLRTSGSTDTQYF	TRBJ2-3	TRBD2	NA	TRBV13
TGTGCCAGCAGCCTAGACAGGTACCAAGAGACCCAGTACTTC	CASSLDRYQETQYF	TRBJ2-5	NA	NA	TRBV11-2
TGTGCCAGCAGCCAAGGGGACAGGGACGGCAATCAGCCCCAGCATTTT	CASSQGDRDGNQPQHF	TRBJ1-5	TRBD1	once	TRBV4-2
TGTGCCAGCAGTTTACAAGGACAGGGGTGGGGCGAAAAACTGTTTTTT	CASSLQGQGWGEKLFF	TRBJ1-4	TRBD1	NA	TRBV28
TGCGCCAGCAGCTTGAATGATGGCTACACCTTC	CASSLNDGYTF	TRBJ1-2	NA	few	TRBV5-1
TGTGCCAGCAGCCCCGGGGCAGGGGGCCCTTACACTGAAGCTTTCTTT	CASSPGAGGPYTEAFF	TRBJ1-1	TRBD1	NA	TRBV5-4
TGTGCCAGCAGTGACCTGGGGGGAGACAATGAGCAGTTCTTC	CASSDLGGDNEQFF	TRBJ2-1	NA	NA	TRBV2
TGTGCCAGCAACCTCCTAGGGGGCTACACCTTC	CASNLLGGYTF	TRBJ1-2	NA	NA	TRBV28
TGTGCCAGCAGCCCCTTCACGGGGGGCGTTCGCACCGGGGAGCTGTTTTTT	CASSPFTGGVRTGELFF	TRBJ2-2	NA	NA	TRBV14
TGTGCCATCAGTGGCCGGGACAGGGGGTCGTACGAGCAGTACTTC	CAISGRDRGSYEQYF	TRBJ2-7	TRBD1	NA	TRBV10-3
TGTGCCAGCAGCCCCCCGACAGGCGGGAATTCACCCCTCCACTTT	CASSPPTGGNSPLHF	TRBJ1-6	NA	NA	TRBV28
TGCAGTGTTGGTCGCTCGGGGCCCGAGTACTTC	CSVGRSGPEYF	TRBJ2-5	NA	NA	TRBV20-1
TGTGCCAGCACCTCGACAGGGAATCAGCCCCAGCATTTT	CASTSTGNQPQHF	TRBJ1-5	TRBD1	NA	TRBV28
TGTGCCAGCAGCCAAGCGGGGGGCCCCCTCCGAGAGACCCAGTACTTC	CASSQAGGPLRETQYF	TRBJ2-5	NA	NA	TRBV4-2
TGTGCCAGCAGCGCCGGGACAGGAATGAACACTGAAGCTTTCTTT	CASSAGTGMNTEAFF	TRBJ1-1	TRBD1	NA	TRBV9
TGTGCCAGCAGCGCTACCCGGGAGGTAGAGACCCAGTACTTC	CASSATREVETQYF	TRBJ2-5	TRBD2	once	TRBV9
TGTGCCAGCCGGATGGCGGACACCGGGGAGCTGTTTTTT	CASRMADTGELFF	TRBJ2-2	NA	NA	TRBV7-2
TGTGCCAGCAGCCCCACAGGGGCGCTAAACATTCAGTACTTC	CASSPTGALNIQYF	TRBJ2-4	TRBD1	NA	TRBV28
TGTGCCAGCAGTGAAGCGATAGGGGATGGGACTGAAGCTTTCTTT	CASSEAIGDGTEAFF	TRBJ1-1	NA	NA	TRBV6-1
TGTGCCAGCAGCTTATCTGAAAAACTGTTTTTT	CASSLSEKLFF	TRBJ1-4	NA	few	TRBV7-9